The 27 T cell receptor beta chains below were found in one sample sequenced in a study of a mutant IDH1 vaccine in newly diagnosed glioma. Profiled with immunoSEQ multiplex PCR; TCRdb holds only in-frame clones, not every one. The sample includes tens of thousands of clones, roughly nine tenths seen only once; the top ten take about 1.5%. No cognate antigen is known for these TCRs. Documented time point: week 35, safety follow-up. Each vaccine dose was 300 ug of mutant IDH1 20-mer peptide, with topical imiquimod. The sequenced sample was PBMCs, obtained from a glioma patient whose treatment included an IDH1 peptide vaccine. These receptors all stem from a man between 40 and 49 years old with glioma.

This clone is a singleton in its sample. This chain uses TRBV4-1 with TRBJ2-2; 12 bases are a match to TRBD2. The germline V gene has CDR1 MGHRA and CDR2 YSYEKL. Trimming removed 5 bases from V and 6 bases from J; junction bases left unmatched: 19. The CDR3 is 20 residues long. The CDR3 spells CASSTWGTSGRFVRAGELFF. The CDR3 DNA reads TGCGCCAGCAGCACGTGGGGAACTAGCGGGAGGTTTGTGCGGGCCGGGGAGCTGTTTTTT.

This clone was counted a few times. The V call is TRBV4-1, the J call TRBJ2-3; D unresolved. This CDR3 spans 13 amino acids. V was cut by 1 base and J by 10 bases, with 12 bases left in between. Germline CDR1 and CDR2: MGHRA and YSYEKL. Here the CDR3 DNA reads TGCGCCAGCAGCCAAGCTGCCACACACTCGCAGTATTTT. This sequence encodes CASSQAATHSQYF.

This clone was seen just once. The J gene is TRBJ1-1, the V gene TRBV7-9, with TRBD1 matching 10 bases. With 7 bases clipped from V and 5 bases from J, the junction kept 7 bases outside the gene matches. Germline loops: CDR1 SEHNR, CDR2 FQNEAQ (reference sequence). The CDR3 is 14 amino acids. The CDR3 is CASTRPGQGTEAFF. Here the CDR3 DNA reads TGTGCCAGCACCCGACCGGGACAGGGGACTGAAGCTTTCTTT.

The rearrangement uses TRBV7-9 and TRBJ2-5, with 7 positions matching TRBD2. This CDR3 spans 14 amino acids. After removal of 5 bases from V and 9 bases from J, the junction contained 12 bases not matched to a gene. Germline V gene data show CDR1 as SEHNR and CDR2 as FQNEAQ (reference sequence). The chain's CDR3 is CASSPRASGGAQYF. CDR3 DNA: TGTGCCAGCAGCCCCCGGGCTAGCGGAGGGGCCCAGTACTTC.

The chain couples TRBV6-5 to TRBJ2-7; D unresolved. Germline V lookup: CDR1 MNHEY, CDR2 SVGAGI. The CDR3 is 12 residues long. V gave up 4 bases and J gave up 4 bases, with 8 bases separating them. Written as DNA, the CDR3 is TGTGCCAGCAGTTCTACAGAATACGAGCAGTACTTC. It translates to CASSSTEYEQYF.

Regarding this clone: Other DNA sequences within the sample encode an identical CDR3. The rearrangement uses TRBV7-2 and TRBJ1-1, with 9 bases identical to TRBD1. Germline loops: CDR1 SGHTA, CDR2 FQGNSA. V trimming: 5 bases; J trimming: 4 bases; junction bases outside the gene matches: 5. CDR3 length: 14 residues. CDR3 nucleotides: TGTGCCAGCAGCGGACAGGGGCCTGGCACTGAAGCTTTCTTT. This translates into CASSGQGPGTEAFF.

This chain uses TRBV28 with TRBJ2-3; D unclear. Trimming took off 2 bases at V and 5 bases at J, with 14 bases between the two ends. CDR1 and CDR2 (germline): MDHEN, SYDVKM. This CDR3 has 15 amino acids. The CDR3 DNA sequence: TGTGCCAGCAGTTTAAGGGTCGGATTAGGAGATACGCAGTATTTT. Protein: CASSLRVGLGDTQYF.

The V call is TRBV10-1, the J call TRBJ1-4; possible D gene TRBD1, 6 bases. CDR1 WNHNN and CDR2 SYGVQD come from the germline V gene (reference sequence). Deletions cut 0 bases from V and 10 bases from J, with 6 bases between. The CDR3 consists of 12 residues. CDR3 coding DNA: TGCGCCAGCAGTGAGTCGACAGGAAAACTGTTTTTT. Translated, it gives CASSESTGKLFF.

CDR3: CASSLAGNRNTGELFF. CDR3 sequence (DNA): TGTGCCAGCAGCTTAGCCGGGAATCGGAACACCGGGGAGCTGTTTTTT. The chain carries TRBV7-2 and TRBJ2-2; D perhaps matches TRBD2 (5 bases). The CDR3 has 16 amino acids. Per the germline V gene, CDR1 is SGHTA and CDR2 is FQGNSA. Between the trimmed V and J ends, which lost 0 bases and 1 base, there was a span of 9 bases.

V and J are TRBV10-2 and TRBJ2-7; 10 nucleotides line up with TRBD2. Trimming cost V 4 bases and J 0 bases; bases outside gene matches: 12. In germline, CDR1 is WSHSY, CDR2 SAAADI. This CDR3 region has 18 residues. CDR3: CASSGLAGDPQSSYEQYF. The CDR3 bases are TGCGCCAGCAGTGGCCTAGCGGGAGATCCCCAAAGCTCCTACGAGCAGTACTTC.

The DNA for the CDR3 is TGTGCCACCAGCAGAGACAGGGACGGCTTCAATGAGCAGTTCTTC. It encodes CATSRDRDGFNEQFF. V usage is TRBV15 and J usage is TRBJ2-1; D is possibly TRBD1 or TRBD2 (5 bases each). The CDR3 totals 15 residues. Trimming cost V 0 bases and J 6 bases, with 12 bases left between them. Germline V CDR1 and CDR2: LNHNV, YYDKDF (reference sequence).

There are a few counts of this clone. The chain uses TRBV2 and TRBJ2-5; D ambiguous. The CDR3 is 14 residues long. Trimming took off 3 bases at V and 5 bases at J, with 13 bases between the two ends. Germline CDR1 and CDR2: SNHLY and FYNNEI. The DNA of the CDR3 is TGTGCCAGCAGTGACCACGGACGGGCCGAGACCCAGTACTTC. It translates to CASSDHGRAETQYF.

This clone was counted once. V and J are TRBV5-1 and TRBJ1-5; D is unresolved. V was shortened by 0 bases and J by 7 bases, with 11 bases between the two germline ends. This CDR3 spans 14 amino acids. CDR1 and CDR2 (germline): SGHRS, YFSETQ. As DNA, the CDR3 is TGCGCCAGCAGCTTGGTTTTTGGTGAACAGCCCCAGCATTTT. This translates into CASSLVFGEQPQHF. Full variable domain (remainder filled in from reference TRBV5-1 and TRBJ1-5): KAGVTQTPRYLIKTRGQQVTLSCSPISGHRSVSWYQQTPGQGLQFLFEYFSETQRNKGNFPGRFSGRQFSNSRSEMNVSTLELGDSALYLCASSLVFGEQPQHFGDGTRLSIL.

The gene calls are TRBV2 and TRBJ1-5; no clear D. Trimming pared 9 bases from V and 3 bases from J, leaving 18 bases between. This CDR3 comprises 15 residues. CDR1 is SNHLY, CDR2 FYNNEI, per germline. The CDR3 here is CASTVGSSPNQPQHF. The CDR3 DNA follows: TGTGCCAGTACGGTAGGGAGCTCCCCCAATCAGCCCCAGCATTTT.

The chain has TRBV29-1 and TRBJ2-2; tentative D call: TRBD1 (5 bases). This CDR3 is 13 amino acids long. The germline CDR1 and CDR2 sequences are SQVTM and ANQGSEA. The V end was cut by 4 bases, the J end by 1 base, with 7 bases between. CDR3: CSVGQGNTGELFF. In DNA, the CDR3 is TGCAGCGTTGGTCAGGGGAACACCGGGGAGCTGTTTTTT.

This clone was picked up one time. This sequence joins TRBV11-2 and TRBJ1-2; possible D gene TRBD1, 5 bases. V gave up 8 bases and J gave up 4 bases, with 20 bases separating them. The germline gives CDR1 SGHAT, CDR2 FQNNGV. CDR3 length: 15 amino acids. The CDR3 is CASVPPHGGTYGYTF. The CDR3 DNA reads as TGTGCCAGCGTGCCCCCGCATGGAGGGACCTATGGCTACACCTTC.

This clone came up once. The J gene is TRBJ2-1, the V gene TRBV6-1; tentatively, D is TRBD1 (5 bases). Germline V gives CDR1 MNHNS, CDR2 SASEGT. CDR3 length equals 14 residues. V gave up 6 bases and J gave up 7 bases, with 16 bases separating them. The CDR3 DNA follows: TGTGCCAGCAGGGTATCATCAGGGTTAAATGAGCAGTTCTTC. Its translation is CASRVSSGLNEQFF.

V is TRBV7-3 and J is TRBJ1-1, with unresolved D. V lost 5 bases and J lost 2, with 12 bases in between. Germline CDR1 reads SGHTA; CDR2 reads FQGTGA. This CDR3 is built from 14 residues. The CDR3 DNA reads as TGTGCCAGCAGCGCAGCCGGGGTAAACACTGAAGCTTTCTTT. This translates into CASSAAGVNTEAFF.

V is TRBV6-6 and J is TRBJ1-4; D is undetermined. The CDR3 sequence is 12 residues long. Germline V gene sequence: CDR1 MNHNY, CDR2 SVGAGI (reference sequence). Trimming stripped 0 bases from V and 14 bases from J, with 10 bases between. The CDR3 region has the DNA TGTGCCAGCAGTTACTCGATTGGTTGGCTGTTTTTT. Translating gives CASSYSIGWLFF.

The genes are TRBV14 and TRBJ1-6; D is perhaps TRBD1 (6 bases). V was clipped by 4 bases and J by 9 bases, with 19 bases between them. The CDR3 contains 16 residues. CDR1 and CDR2 from the germline V gene are SGHDN and FVKESK. The CDR3 DNA reads as TGTGCCAGCAGCCGAGAGAGGGGGGGCTCTGGTTCACCCCTCCACTTT. It codes for CASSRERGGSGSPLHF.

This chain connects TRBV18 to TRBJ2-5; possible D gene TRBD2, 6 bases. Germline values: CDR1 KGHSH, CDR2 LQKENI. The CDR3 is 15 amino acids. Trimming removed 3 bases from V and 2 bases from J, with 13 bases in between. CDR3 DNA: TGTGCCAGCTCACCTCTCTCGGGGGAACAAGAGACCCAGTACTTC. Translating it yields CASSPLSGEQETQYF. Based on the CDR3 plus reference TRBV18 and TRBJ2-5, the full variable domain is NAGVMQNPRHLVRRRGQEARLRCSPMKGHSHVYWYRQLPEEGLKFMVYLQKENIIDESGMPKERFSAEFPKEGPSILRIQQVVRGDSAAYFCASSPLSGEQETQYFGPGTRLLVL.

This sequence joins TRBV11-2 and TRBJ1-5; 10 bases line up with TRBD1. With V trimmed by 1 base and J by 6 bases, 0 bases remained unmatched. CDR3 length: 14 residues. Germline CDR1 SGHAT, CDR2 FQNNGV. Written as DNA, the CDR3 is TGTGCCAGCAGCTTAGGGACAGGGGGTCAGCCCCAGCATTTT. Its protein product is CASSLGTGGQPQHF.

This chain connects TRBV7-8 to TRBJ1-2, with 10 bases fitting TRBD1. This CDR3 contains 14 residues. The germline V gene encodes CDR1 SGHVS and CDR2 FQNEAQ. With V trimmed by 5 bases and J by 2 bases, 2 bases remained unmatched. CDR3 bases: TGTGCCAGCAGCCCGGACAGGGGGAACTATGGCTACACCTTC. Protein: CASSPDRGNYGYTF.

This clone was seen a handful of times. The chain recombines TRBV19 with TRBJ1-1; perhaps TRBD1 as D (6 bases). This CDR3 has 14 residues. Trimming left V 6 bases short and J 4 bases short, with 15 bases between. Germline loops: CDR1 LNHDA, CDR2 SQIVND (reference sequence). The CDR3 DNA reads as TGTGCCAGTAGCCCCAGGGGAGGAGTCACTGAAGCTTTCTTT. Amino acids: CASSPRGGVTEAFF.

V usage is TRBV6-6 and J usage is TRBJ1-6; D is perhaps TRBD1 (6 bases). The CDR3 covers 13 residues. From germline, CDR1 is MNHNY and CDR2 SVGAGI (reference sequence). V was trimmed by 6 bases and J by 10 bases, leaving 13 bases between them. CDR3: CASRPAGVSPLHF. CDR3 DNA sequence: TGTGCCAGCAGGCCCGCAGGGGTATCACCCCTCCACTTT.

The chain links TRBV4-1 to TRBJ2-5; D might be TRBD1 (5 bases). V was trimmed by 4 bases and J by 4 bases, leaving 10 bases between them. This CDR3 contains 13 residues. Germline V gene lookup returns CDR1 MGHRA and CDR2 YSYEKL. The CDR3 region has the DNA TGCGCCAGCAGCCTTGGGGCTAGAGAGACCCAGTACTTC. Translating it yields CASSLGARETQYF.

This sequence joins TRBV14 and TRBJ2-5; D ambiguous. The CDR3 extends over 14 amino acids. The V gene's germline CDR1 is SGHDN and CDR2 FVKESK. V lost 0 bases to trimming and J lost 5 bases, with 10 bases between them. The CDR3 DNA sequence: TGTGCCAGCAGCCAAGACCACGACGGGGAGACCCAGTACTTC. The encoded protein is CASSQDHDGETQYF.